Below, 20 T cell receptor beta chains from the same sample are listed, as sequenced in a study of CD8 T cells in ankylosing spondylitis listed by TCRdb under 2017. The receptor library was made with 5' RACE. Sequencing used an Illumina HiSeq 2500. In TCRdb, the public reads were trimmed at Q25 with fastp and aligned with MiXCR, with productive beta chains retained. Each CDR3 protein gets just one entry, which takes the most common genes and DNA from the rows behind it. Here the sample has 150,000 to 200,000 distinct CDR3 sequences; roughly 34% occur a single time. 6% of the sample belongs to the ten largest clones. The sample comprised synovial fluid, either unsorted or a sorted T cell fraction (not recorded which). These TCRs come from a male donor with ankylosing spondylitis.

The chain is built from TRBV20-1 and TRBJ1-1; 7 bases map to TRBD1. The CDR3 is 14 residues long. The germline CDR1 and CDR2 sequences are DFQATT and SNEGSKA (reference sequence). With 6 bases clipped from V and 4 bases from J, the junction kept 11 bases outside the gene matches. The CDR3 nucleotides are TGCAGTGCGAAGGGGAGGGGGCCGGTCACTGAAGCTTTCTTT. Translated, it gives CSAKGRGPVTEAFF.

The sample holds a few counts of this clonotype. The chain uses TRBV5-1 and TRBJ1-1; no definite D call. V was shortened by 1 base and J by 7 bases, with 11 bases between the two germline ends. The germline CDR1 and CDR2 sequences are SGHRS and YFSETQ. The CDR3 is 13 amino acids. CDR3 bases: TGCGCCAGCAGCTTGCTCCAAGGGAGTGAAGCTTTCTTT. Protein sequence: CASSLLQGSEAFF.

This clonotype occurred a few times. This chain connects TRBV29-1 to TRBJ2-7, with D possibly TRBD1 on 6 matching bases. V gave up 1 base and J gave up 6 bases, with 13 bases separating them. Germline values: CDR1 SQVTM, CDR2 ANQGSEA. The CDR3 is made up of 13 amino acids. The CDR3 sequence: CSVEAKQGFEQYF. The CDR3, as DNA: TGCAGCGTTGAAGCGAAACAGGGTTTCGAGCAGTACTTC.

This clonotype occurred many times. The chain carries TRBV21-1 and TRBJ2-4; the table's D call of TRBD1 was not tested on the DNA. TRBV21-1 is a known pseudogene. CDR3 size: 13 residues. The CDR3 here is CASSGRQGLIQYF. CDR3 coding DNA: TGTGCCAGCAGCGGCCGACAGGGTCTCATTCAGTACTTC.

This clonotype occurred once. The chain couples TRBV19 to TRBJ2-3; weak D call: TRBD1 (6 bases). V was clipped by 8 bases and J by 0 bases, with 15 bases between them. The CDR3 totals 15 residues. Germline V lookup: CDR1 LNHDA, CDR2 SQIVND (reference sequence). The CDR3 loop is CASAGAGVSTDTQYF. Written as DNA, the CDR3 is TGTGCCAGTGCTGGGGCAGGGGTTAGCACAGATACGCAGTATTTT.

The CDR3 nucleotides are TGTGCCAGCAGTCCGAGCGGGGCCGCGAACACCGGGGAGCTGTTTTTT. It encodes CASSPSGAANTGELFF. This chain uses TRBV6-1 with TRBJ2-2, with TRBD2 identical over 7 bases. Germline CDR1 MNHNS, CDR2 SASEGT. This CDR3 comprises 16 residues. Trimming cost V 5 bases and J 0 bases; bases outside gene matches: 6.

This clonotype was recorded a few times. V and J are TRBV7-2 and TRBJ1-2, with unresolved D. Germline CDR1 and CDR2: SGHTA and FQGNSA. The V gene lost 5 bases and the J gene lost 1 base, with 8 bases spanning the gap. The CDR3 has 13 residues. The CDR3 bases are TGTGCCAGCAGCCAACAGCTTAACTATGGCTACACCTTC. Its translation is CASSQQLNYGYTF.

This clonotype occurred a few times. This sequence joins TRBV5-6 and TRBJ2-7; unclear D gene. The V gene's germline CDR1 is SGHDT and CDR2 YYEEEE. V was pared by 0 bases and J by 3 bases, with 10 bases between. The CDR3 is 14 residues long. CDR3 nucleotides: TGTGCCAGCAGCTTGGCGGGTGTCGACTACGAGCAGTACTTC. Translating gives CASSLAGVDYEQYF.

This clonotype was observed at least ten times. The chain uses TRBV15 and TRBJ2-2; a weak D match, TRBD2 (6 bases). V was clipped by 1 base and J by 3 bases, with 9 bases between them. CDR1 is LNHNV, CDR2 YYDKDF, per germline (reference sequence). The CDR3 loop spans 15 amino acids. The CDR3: CATSRGGGDTGELFF. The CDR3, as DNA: TGTGCCACCAGCAGAGGTGGAGGGGACACCGGGGAGCTGTTTTTT.

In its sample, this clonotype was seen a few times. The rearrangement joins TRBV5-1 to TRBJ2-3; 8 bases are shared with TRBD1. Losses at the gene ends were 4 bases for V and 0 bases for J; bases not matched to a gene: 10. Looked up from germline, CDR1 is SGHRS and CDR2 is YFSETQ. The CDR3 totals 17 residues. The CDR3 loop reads CASSRGQGGPSTDTQYF. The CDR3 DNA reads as TGCGCCAGCAGCAGAGGACAGGGTGGCCCTAGCACAGATACGCAGTATTTT.

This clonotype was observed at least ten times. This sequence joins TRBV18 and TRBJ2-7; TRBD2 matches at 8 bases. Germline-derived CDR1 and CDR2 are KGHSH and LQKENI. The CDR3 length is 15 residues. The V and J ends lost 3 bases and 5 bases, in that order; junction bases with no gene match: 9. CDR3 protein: CASSPVPSGSNEQYF. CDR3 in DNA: TGTGCCAGCTCACCGGTCCCTAGCGGGTCCAACGAGCAGTACTTC.

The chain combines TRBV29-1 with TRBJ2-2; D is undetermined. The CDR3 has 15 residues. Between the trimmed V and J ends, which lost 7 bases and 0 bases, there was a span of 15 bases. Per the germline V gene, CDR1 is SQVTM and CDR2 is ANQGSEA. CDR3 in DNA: TGCAGCGCGAGGACCGGGCCGACGAACACCGGGGAGCTGTTTTTT. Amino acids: CSARTGPTNTGELFF.

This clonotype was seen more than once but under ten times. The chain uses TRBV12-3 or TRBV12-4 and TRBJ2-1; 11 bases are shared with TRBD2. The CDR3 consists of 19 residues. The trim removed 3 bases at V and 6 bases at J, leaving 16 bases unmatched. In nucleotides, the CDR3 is TGTGCCAGCAGTTTTAGGAGACTAGCGGGGCCAGGGATGCTCAATGAGCAGTTCTTC. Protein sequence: CASSFRRLAGPGMLNEQFF.

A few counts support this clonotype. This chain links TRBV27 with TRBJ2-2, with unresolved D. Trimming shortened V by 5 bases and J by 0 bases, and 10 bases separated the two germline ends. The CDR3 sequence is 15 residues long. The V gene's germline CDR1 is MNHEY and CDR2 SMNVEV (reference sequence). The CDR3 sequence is CASSVDAPNTGELFF. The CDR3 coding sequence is TGTGCCAGCAGTGTAGATGCCCCGAACACCGGGGAGCTGTTTTTT.

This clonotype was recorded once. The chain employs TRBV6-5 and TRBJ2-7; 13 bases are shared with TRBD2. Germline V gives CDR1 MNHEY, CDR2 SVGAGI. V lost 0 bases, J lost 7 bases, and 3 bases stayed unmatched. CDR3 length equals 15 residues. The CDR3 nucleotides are TGTGCCAGCAGTTACTCCCGGACTAGCGGGGGTGAGCAGTACTTC. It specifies CASSYSRTSGGEQYF.

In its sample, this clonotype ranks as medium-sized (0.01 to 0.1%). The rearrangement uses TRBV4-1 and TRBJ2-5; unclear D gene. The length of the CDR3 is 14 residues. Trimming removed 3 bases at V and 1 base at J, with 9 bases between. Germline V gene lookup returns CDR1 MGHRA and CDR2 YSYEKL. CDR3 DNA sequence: TGCGCCAGCAGCCAGCCCGATCTCCAAGAGACCCAGTACTTC. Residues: CASSQPDLQETQYF.

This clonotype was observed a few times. The CDR3 nucleotides read TGTGCCAGTAGCTCGGATTACAATGAGCAGTTCTTC. Protein product: CASSSDYNEQFF. This sequence joins TRBV12-3 or TRBV12-4 and TRBJ2-1; D is ambiguous. The CDR3 sequence is 12 residues long. V lost 9 bases, J lost 4 bases, and 10 bases lay in between.

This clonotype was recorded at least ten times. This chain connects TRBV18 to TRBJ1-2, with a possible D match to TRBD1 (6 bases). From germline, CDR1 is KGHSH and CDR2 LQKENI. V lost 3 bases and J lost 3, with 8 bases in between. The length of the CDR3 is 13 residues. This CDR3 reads CASSPEGDYGYTF. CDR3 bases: TGTGCCAGCTCACCCGAGGGGGACTATGGCTACACCTTC.

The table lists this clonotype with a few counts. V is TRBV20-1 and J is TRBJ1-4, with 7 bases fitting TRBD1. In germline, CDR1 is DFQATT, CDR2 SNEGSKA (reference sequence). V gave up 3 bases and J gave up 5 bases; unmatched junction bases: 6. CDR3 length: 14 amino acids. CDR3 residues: CSASEGQKNEKLFF. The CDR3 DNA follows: TGCAGTGCTAGTGAGGGACAGAAAAATGAAAAACTGTTTTTT.

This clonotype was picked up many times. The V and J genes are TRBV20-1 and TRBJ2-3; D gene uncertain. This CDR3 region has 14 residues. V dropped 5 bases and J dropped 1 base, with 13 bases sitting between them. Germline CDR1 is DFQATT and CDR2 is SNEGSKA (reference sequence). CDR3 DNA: TGCAGTGCTTTCTCCCCCGAGCGCACAGATACGCAGTATTTT. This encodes CSAFSPERTDTQYF.